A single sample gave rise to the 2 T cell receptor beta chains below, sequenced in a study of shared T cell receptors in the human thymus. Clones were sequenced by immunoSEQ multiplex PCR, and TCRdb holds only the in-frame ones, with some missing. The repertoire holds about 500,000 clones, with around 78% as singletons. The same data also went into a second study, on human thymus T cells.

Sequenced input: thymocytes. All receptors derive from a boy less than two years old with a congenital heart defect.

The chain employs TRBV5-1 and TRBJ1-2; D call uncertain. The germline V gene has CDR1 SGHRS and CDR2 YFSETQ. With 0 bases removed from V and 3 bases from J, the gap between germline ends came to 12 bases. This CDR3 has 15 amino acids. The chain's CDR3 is CASSLATASYYGYTF. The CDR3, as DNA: TGCGCCAGCAGCTTGGCCACAGCCAGCTACTATGGCTACACCTTC.

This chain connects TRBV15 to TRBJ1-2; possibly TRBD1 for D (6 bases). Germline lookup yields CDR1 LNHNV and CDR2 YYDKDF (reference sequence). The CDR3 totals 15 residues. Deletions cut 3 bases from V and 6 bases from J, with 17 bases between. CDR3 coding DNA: TGTGCCACCAGCAGGTTACAGGGTTCTCCGGATGGCTACACCTTC. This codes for CATSRLQGSPDGYTF. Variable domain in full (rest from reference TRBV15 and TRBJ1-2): DAMVIQNPRYQVTQFGKPVTLSCSQTLNHNVMYWYQQKSSQAPKLLFHYYDKDFNNEADTPDNFQSRRPNTSFCFLDIRSPGLGDTAMYLCATSRLQGSPDGYTFGSGTRLTVV.